The T cell receptor beta chain described here comes from a study of blood T cell repertoires in COVID-19. Study details: The United States, Italy and Spain provided the acute and convalescent COVID-19 samples. Sources were T cells, B-cell-depleted T cells, or PBMCs; the material itself was cDNA or gDNA.

The protocol was immunoSEQ multiplex PCR, while the TCRdb copy is restricted to in-frame clones and leaves out a portion. The sample has roughly 260,000 clones; around 80% are singletons. The CDR3 is made up of 15 amino acids. Germline V gives CDR1 LGHDT, CDR2 YNNKEL (reference sequence). V gave up 1 base and J gave up 3 bases; unmatched junction bases: 1. This clone was seen ten or more times. This rearrangement joins TRBV3-1 (or the pseudogene TRBV3-2) to TRBJ1-4, with 8 bases matching TRBD1. This receptor was taken from a woman between 35 and 50 years old with active or convalescent COVID-19. Specimen: peripheral blood. The CDR3 spells CASSQADRANEKLFF. The CDR3 DNA sequence: TGTGCCAGCAGCCAAGCGGACAGGGCTAATGAAAAACTGTTTTTT.